This T cell receptor beta chain was retrieved from a study of vaccination and CD4 T cells after COVID-19. Germline V gene sequence: CDR1 SGHTA, CDR2 FQGTGA. There are 13 residues in the CDR3. V shed 2 bases and J shed 6 bases, with 9 bases lying between them. To note about this clonotype: Antigen: not known.

Sample treatment: roughly 11-day PBMC culture with coronavirus spike peptide pools or control peptides (ViraFEST assay). Expanded clonotypes were found by TCR sequencing after peptide-pool stimulation (ViraFEST). An Oncomine TCR Beta short-read assay was used to sequence the DNA from cultured CD4+ T cells. Genomic DNA was isolated from CD4+ T cells that had been cultured. Via MiXCR, TCRdb re-called the PCR reads, giving one row per CDR3 protein. Here the sample spans nearly 15,000 distinct CDR3 sequences, nearly 80% being singletons. This TCR was sampled from a human donor who received a COVID-19 vaccine. This chain uses TRBV7-3 with TRBJ2-3; D remains unclear. Here the sequenced sample was CD4+ T cells from blood, cultured in vitro, taken after SARS-CoV-2 vaccination. CDR3 in amino acids: CASSLGPPDTQYF. In DNA, the CDR3 is TGTGCCAGCAGCTTAGGTCCGCCGGATACGCAGTATTTT.